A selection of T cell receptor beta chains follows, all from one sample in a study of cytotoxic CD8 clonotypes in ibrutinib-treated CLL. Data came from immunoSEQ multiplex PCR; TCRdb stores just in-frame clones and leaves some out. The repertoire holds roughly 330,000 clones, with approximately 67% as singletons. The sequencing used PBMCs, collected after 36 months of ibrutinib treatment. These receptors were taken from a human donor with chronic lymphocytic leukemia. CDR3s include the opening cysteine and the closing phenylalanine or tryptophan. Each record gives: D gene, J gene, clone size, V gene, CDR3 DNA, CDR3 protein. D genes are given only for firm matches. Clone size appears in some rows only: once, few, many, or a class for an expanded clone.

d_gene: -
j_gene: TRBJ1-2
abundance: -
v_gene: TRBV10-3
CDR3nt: TGTGCCATCAGTGAACGGGACGGGGGCTACACCTTC
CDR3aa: CAISERDGGYTF

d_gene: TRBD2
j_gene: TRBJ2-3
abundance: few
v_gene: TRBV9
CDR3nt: TGTGCCAGCAGCCTCGGGACTAGCGGGGGGAATACGCAGTATTTT
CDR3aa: CASSLGTSGGNTQYF

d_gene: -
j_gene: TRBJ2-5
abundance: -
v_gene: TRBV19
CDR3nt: TGTGCCAGTAGTGTGGGGGGGACACAGACCCAGTACTTC
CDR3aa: CASSVGGTQTQYF

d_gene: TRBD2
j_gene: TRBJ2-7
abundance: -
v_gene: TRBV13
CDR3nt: TGTGCCAGCAGCCTAGCGGGAGCGGGCGAGCAGTACTTC
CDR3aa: CASSLAGAGEQYF

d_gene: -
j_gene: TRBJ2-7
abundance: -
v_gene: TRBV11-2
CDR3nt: TGTGCCAGCAGCTTGGAGAGGGGAGTCCACGAGCAGTACTTC
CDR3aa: CASSLERGVHEQYF

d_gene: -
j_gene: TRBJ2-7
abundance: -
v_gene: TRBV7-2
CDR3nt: TGTGCCAGCAGGGGAATGGTCTACGAGCAGTACTTC
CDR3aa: CASRGMVYEQYF

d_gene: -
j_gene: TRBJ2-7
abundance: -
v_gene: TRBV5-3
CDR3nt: TGTGCCAGAAGCTTAGGGGGGAGCTCCTACGAGCAGTACTTC
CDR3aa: CARSLGGSSYEQYF

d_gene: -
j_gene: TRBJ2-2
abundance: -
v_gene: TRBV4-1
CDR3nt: TGCGCCAGCAGCCACGATGCTAACCAGAACACCGGGGAGCTGTTTTTT
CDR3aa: CASSHDANQNTGELFF

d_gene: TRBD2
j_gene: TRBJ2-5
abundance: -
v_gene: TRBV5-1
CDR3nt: TGCGCCAGCAGCCTGGGACTAGCGCTTCAAGAGACCCAGTACTTC
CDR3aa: CASSLGLALQETQYF

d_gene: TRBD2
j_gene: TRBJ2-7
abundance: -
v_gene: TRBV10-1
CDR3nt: TGCGCCAGCAGTGAGCAGAGCGGGGCCGAGCAGTACTTC
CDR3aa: CASSEQSGAEQYF

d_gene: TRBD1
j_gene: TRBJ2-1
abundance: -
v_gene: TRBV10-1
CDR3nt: TGCGCCAGCAGCGACTGGACAGGGAGCTATGAGCAGTTCTTC
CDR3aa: CASSDWTGSYEQFF

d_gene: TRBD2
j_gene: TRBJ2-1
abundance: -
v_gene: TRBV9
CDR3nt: TGTGCCAGCAGCGTACTAGCGGGAGCATACAATGAGCAGTTCTTC
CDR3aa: CASSVLAGAYNEQFF

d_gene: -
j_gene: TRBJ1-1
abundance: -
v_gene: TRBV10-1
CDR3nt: TGCGCCAGCAGTGAGTCGCCGGGGACGGTGAACACTGAAGCTTTCTTT
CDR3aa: CASSESPGTVNTEAFF

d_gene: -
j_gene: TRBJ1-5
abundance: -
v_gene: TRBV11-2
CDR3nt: TGTGCCAGCAGCTCTAAGGGTCAGCCCCAGCATTTT
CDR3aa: CASSSKGQPQHF

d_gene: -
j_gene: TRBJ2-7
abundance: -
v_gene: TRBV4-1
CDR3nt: TGCGCCAGCAGCGCCCCGGTTTGGCGCGGGGAGCAGTACTTC
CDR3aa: CASSAPVWRGEQYF

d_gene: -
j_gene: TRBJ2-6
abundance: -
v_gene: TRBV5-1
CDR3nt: TGCGCCAGCAGCTTTAACGCCCCCCCTGGGGCCAACGTCCTGACTTTC
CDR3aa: CASSFNAPPGANVLTF

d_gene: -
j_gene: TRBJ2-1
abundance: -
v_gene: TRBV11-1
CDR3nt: TGTGCCAGCCGCCCCCCAGCGGGCCTCTCCTACAATGAGCAGTTCTTC
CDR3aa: CASRPPAGLSYNEQFF

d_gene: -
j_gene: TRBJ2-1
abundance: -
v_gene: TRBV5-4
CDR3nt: TGTGCCAGCTCATCGGGACTGGCGGGTGGCAATGAGCAGTTCTTC
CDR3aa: CASSSGLAGGNEQFF

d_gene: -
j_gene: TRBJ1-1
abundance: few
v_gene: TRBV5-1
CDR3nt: TGCGCCAGCACCCCGACAGGATCGAAAACTGAAGCTTTCTTT
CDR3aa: CASTPTGSKTEAFF

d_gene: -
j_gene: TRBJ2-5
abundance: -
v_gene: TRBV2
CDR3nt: TGTGCCAGCAGTGAAGATGGCGGGGCCCGGTGGGAAGAGACCCAGTACTTC
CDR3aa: CASSEDGGARWEETQYF

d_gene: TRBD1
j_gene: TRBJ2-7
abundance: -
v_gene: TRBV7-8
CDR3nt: TGTGCCAGCAGCTTAGCTCCGGGACAGAGCTACGAGCAGTACTTC
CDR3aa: CASSLAPGQSYEQYF

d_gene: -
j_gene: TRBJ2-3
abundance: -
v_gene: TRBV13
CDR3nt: TGTGCCAGCGATATGCGGACGGAAGCTAGCACAGATACGCAGTATTTT
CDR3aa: CASDMRTEASTDTQYF

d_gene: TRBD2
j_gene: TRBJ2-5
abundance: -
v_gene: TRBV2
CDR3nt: TGTGCCAGCAGTACTAGCGGGAGGCGACAAGAGACCCAGTACTTC
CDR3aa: CASSTSGRRQETQYF